This TCR beta chain was identified during a study of post-analysis software for immune sequencing data. This clonotype turned up a few times. Its antigen remains unknown. Unique-molecular-identifier-tagged TCR beta cDNA libraries were used. Once about 0.9 to 11 million T cells were used, approximately 520,000 cDNA molecules resulted. TCRdb independently ran MiXCR on the PCR reads; one entry per CDR3 protein. The table has 650,000 to 900,000 distinct CDR3 sequences, more than 45% seen once. Findings of the study overall: Patients with multiple sclerosis recorded significantly lower normalized Chao1 diversity than controls, the study found. F measure clustering grouped samples strongly by preparation batch. With TRBV5-6, TRBV5-1 and TRBV20-1 included, 5 or 6 TRBV segments were more frequent in patients than in controls.

The germline V gene encodes CDR1 MNHEY and CDR2 SVGAGI. Trimming took off 5 bases at V and 6 bases at J, with 17 bases between the two ends. There are 14 residues in the CDR3. Source material: blood. This receptor was taken from a girl aged 10-17 years with multiple sclerosis. The rearrangement joins TRBV6-5 to TRBJ2-7; D is unclear. The CDR3 reads CASSPQTRSGEQYF. CDR3 coding DNA: TGTGCCAGCAGTCCCCAGACCCGCTCGGGCGAGCAGTACTTC.